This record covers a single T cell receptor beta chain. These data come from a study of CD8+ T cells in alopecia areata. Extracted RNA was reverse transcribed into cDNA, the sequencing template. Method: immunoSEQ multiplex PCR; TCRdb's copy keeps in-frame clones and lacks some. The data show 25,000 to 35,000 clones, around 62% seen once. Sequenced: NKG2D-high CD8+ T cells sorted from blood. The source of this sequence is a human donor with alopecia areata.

CDR3 nucleotide sequence: TGTGCCAGCAGCTTCGTAGAGGGACAGGGGGCCCACAATGAGCAGTTCTTC. Translating it yields CASSFVEGQGAHNEQFF. This chain links TRBV7-9 with TRBJ2-1; 12 bases match TRBD1. Germline CDR1 is SEHNR and CDR2 is FQNEAQ (reference sequence). CDR3 length: 17 residues. The V gene end was trimmed by 3 bases and the J gene end by 5 bases; junction bases not matched to a gene: 8.